This T cell receptor (beta chain) was profiled in a study of PD-1 blockade in classical Hodgkin lymphoma (dated by TCRdb to between 2020 and 2021). As for the study more broadly: Nivolumab dosing was 3 mg/kg intravenously every 2 weeks, continuing until either disease progression or unacceptable toxicity. The study used CyTOF and TCR beta sequencing to define a peripheral blood immune signature of response to PD-1 blockade in classical Hodgkin lymphoma.

Genomic DNA was isolated using the Qiagen DNeasy kit from unsorted PBMCs as well as from negatively selected CD4+ and CD8+ fractions. Amplification of TCR beta CDR3 regions was done by immunoSEQ multiplex PCR with primers that anneal to V and J segments. A synthetic immune receptor repertoire was used to minimize amplification bias, and any residual bias was removed computationally once sequencing was done. Per the authors' processing: Repertoire diversity was quantified as the Shannon entropy index using custom Python scripts. Unsorted, CD4+ and CD8+ repertoires were examined separately, except in combined analyses, for which CD4+ and CD8+ sequences were merged in silico. A clone was considered expanded if an increase in frequency of at least 2-fold after treatment relative to C1D1 was found, and a pseudocount of 0.5 was applied to clones undetected at baseline. Clones with 0 or 1 copy at C1D1 were defined as singleton clones, while clones with 2 or more copies were defined as non-singleton clones. By matching protein sequences in sorted samples from the same patient, clones expanded in unsorted samples were annotated as CD4+, CD8+ or unknown. Diversity changes from C1D1 to C4D1 were tested in paired samples using Wilcoxon tests. Drawn from immuneACCESS, this table holds only the in-frame rearrangements with V and J called that TCRdb kept. Clones are partly lost; checked studies trace under half to an unresolved V gene and leave the rest unexplained. That table furnishes V, J and clone size, whereas the DNA furnished D and trimming. The sample profile shows tens of thousands of clones; more than 80% of them were found once. The ten largest make up approximately 16% of the sample.

Paper-wide results and their limitations: CD4+ but not CD8+ TCR diversity rose significantly by C4D1 (p=0.0027 vs p=0.16), most apparent in complete responders (p=0.02). Diversity was lower in patients who began nivolumab less than 1 year after ASCT, so these patients were left out of later analyses to avoid confounding by immune reconstitution. The study covered only a single clinical trial cohort, and the causes of the repertoire differences, possibly disease activity or prior therapy, were still not defined. Baseline TCR diversity was reported to be lower in newly diagnosed patients than in healthy donors, and even lower in relapsed/refractory patients. Baseline diversity similar to that of newly diagnosed patients was observed in trial patients achieving complete response, whereas significantly lower diversity was observed in partial responders and progressors.

The time point label of this sample denotes: cycle 1 day 1 (C1D1), immediately before nivolumab initiation. Every trial patient had relapsed after autologous stem cell transplantation, and cohorts A, B and C differed in prior brentuximab vedotin exposure. A total of approximately 51 patients with relapsed/refractory classical Hodgkin lymphoma made up the trial cohort, and each patient's best overall response was complete response, partial response or progressive disease. Single-agent nivolumab was administered to trial patients in the multi-cohort phase II CheckMate 205 trial. An independent review committee assessed best overall response using the 2007 International Working Group response criteria. PBMCs from the trial were collected at three points: immediately before nivolumab initiation (C1D1), and during therapy at cycle 2 day 1 and cycle 4 day 1. Peripheral blood was collected in 8 mL Vacutainer Cell Preparation Tubes, from which PBMCs were isolated by centrifugation and then cryopreserved.

From the germline V gene, CDR1 is MDHEN and CDR2 is SYDVKM. The CDR3 contains 14 residues, cysteine and phenylalanine counted. The read is trimmed to its CDR3 DNA, 42 bases read in frame from base 1. Between the V and J ends, shortened by 7 bases and 8 bases respectively, the junction contains 20 bases. Turning to this clone: Which antigen it targets is not known. No base quality values were provided; no much bigger clone lies one nucleotide off.

The source of this sequence is a human donor with classical Hodgkin lymphoma. Recombination linked TRBV28 to TRBJ1-2, and the D gene may be TRBD1, 5 bases matching. This specimen was peripheral blood mononuclear cells (PBMCs), taken at baseline. The DNA is as follows: TGTGCCAGCACTCCTCCCCCAGGGTTTGTCGGCTACACCTTC. Its protein reads: CASTPPPGFVGYTF.